This record looks at one T cell receptor beta chain sequence and its context. What it binds is not known. The sample originates from a study of Graves' ophthalmopathy and Graves' hyperthyroidism. About the research overall: Ophthalmopathy absent within 18 months of follow-up marked hyperthyroidism as stable.

Amplification of the TCR beta CDR3 regions used RNA transcripts (as template). The authors performed first-round RT-PCR with HTBI primers and then a second-round multiplex PCR. TCRdb called the multiplex PCR reads again in MiXCR, with one record for every CDR3 protein. The data show around 1,200,000 distinct CDR3 sequences, around a third seen once. Findings and limits, study-wide: Detected in blood as well were most expanded thyroid clonotypes with frequency above 0.001.

The ends were cut back, 4 bases at V and 8 bases at J, with 15 bases in the middle. This CDR3 has 13 residues. Germline values: CDR1 SGHRS, CDR2 YFSETQ. The hyperthyroidism patients had a new diagnosis of under 2 months' duration and were aged 18 to 65. Sequenced material: peripheral blood or thyroid tissue (not recorded which). The chain uses TRBV5-1 and TRBJ1-1, with D unclear. The sequence was collected from an adult man with Graves' hyperthyroidism. The CDR3 sequence: CASSEGGPVEAFF. The CDR3 DNA reads TGCGCCAGCAGCGAGGGAGGACCGGTAGAAGCTTTCTTT.